This T cell receptor beta chain is drawn from a study of blood T cell repertoires in COVID-19. This clone appeared once. Here immunoSEQ multiplex PCR was the method, and the copy in TCRdb shows in-frame clones only, minus some. The sample lists roughly 260,000 clones; roughly four fifths were seen once. V was clipped by 5 bases and J by 5 bases; unmatched bases: 13. The CDR3 extends over 17 amino acids. Germline V gene sequence: CDR1 SGHTA, CDR2 FQGNSA. The clonotype was recovered from a woman aged 40-49 years who had been exposed to COVID-19. This chain connects TRBV7-2 to TRBJ2-1; TRBD2 matches at 9 bases. The sample comprised PBMCs or T cells enriched from blood (not recorded which). The CDR3 DNA follows: TGTGCCAGCAGCCCCCGGATTCGAGTAGCGGGGGACAATGAGCAGTTCTTC. Amino acid sequence: CASSPRIRVAGDNEQFF.